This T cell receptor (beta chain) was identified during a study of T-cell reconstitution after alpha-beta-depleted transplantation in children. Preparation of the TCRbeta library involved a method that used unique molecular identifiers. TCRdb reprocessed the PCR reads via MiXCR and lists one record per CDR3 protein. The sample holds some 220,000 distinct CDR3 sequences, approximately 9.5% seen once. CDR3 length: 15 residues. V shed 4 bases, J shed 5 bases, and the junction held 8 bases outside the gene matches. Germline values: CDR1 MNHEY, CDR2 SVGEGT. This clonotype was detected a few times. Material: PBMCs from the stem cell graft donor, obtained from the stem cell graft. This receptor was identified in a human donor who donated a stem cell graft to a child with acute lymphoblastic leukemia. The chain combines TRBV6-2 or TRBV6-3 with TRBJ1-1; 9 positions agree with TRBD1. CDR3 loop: CASSSYRGLLTEAFF. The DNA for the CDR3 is TGTGCCAGCAGTTCGTACAGGGGGCTCTTAACTGAAGCTTTCTTT.